This section outlines one T cell receptor beta chain sequence together with its context. The antigen is not known. The data were obtained in a study of metastatic and nonmetastatic thyroid tumors. Until they underwent thyroid surgery, no patient had received any treatment. TCRdb re-analyzed the PCR reads using MiXCR. Of some 8,800 clones in the sample, around 40% were seen once. General study results and limits: Within blood and tumor, benign nodules reportedly had significantly lower TCR beta diversity than malignant thyroid tumors did.

Germline trimming cut 4 bases from V and 3 bases from J; bases unmatched to any gene: 8. From germline, CDR1 is MDHEN and CDR2 SYDVKM. This CDR3 has 17 amino acids. The TCR sequence derives from a male donor with papillary thyroid cancer or a benign thyroid nodule (not recorded which). Some clones in this sample may be carry-over from other donors' samples. The chain employs TRBV28 and TRBJ2-3; TRBD2 matches 12 bases. The source material was tumor tissue. The CDR3 loop is CASSYIPSGGGTDTQYF. CDR3 DNA sequence: TGTGCCAGCAGTTACATACCTAGCGGGGGGGGTACAGATACGCAGTATTTT. The variable domain in full, with the rest retrieved from reference TRBV28 and TRBJ2-3, is DVKVTQSSRYLVKRTGEKVFLECVQDMDHENMFWYRQDPGLGLRLIYFSYDVKMKEKGDIPEGYSVSREKKERFSLILESASTNQTSMYLCASSYIPSGGGTDTQYFGPGTRLTVL.